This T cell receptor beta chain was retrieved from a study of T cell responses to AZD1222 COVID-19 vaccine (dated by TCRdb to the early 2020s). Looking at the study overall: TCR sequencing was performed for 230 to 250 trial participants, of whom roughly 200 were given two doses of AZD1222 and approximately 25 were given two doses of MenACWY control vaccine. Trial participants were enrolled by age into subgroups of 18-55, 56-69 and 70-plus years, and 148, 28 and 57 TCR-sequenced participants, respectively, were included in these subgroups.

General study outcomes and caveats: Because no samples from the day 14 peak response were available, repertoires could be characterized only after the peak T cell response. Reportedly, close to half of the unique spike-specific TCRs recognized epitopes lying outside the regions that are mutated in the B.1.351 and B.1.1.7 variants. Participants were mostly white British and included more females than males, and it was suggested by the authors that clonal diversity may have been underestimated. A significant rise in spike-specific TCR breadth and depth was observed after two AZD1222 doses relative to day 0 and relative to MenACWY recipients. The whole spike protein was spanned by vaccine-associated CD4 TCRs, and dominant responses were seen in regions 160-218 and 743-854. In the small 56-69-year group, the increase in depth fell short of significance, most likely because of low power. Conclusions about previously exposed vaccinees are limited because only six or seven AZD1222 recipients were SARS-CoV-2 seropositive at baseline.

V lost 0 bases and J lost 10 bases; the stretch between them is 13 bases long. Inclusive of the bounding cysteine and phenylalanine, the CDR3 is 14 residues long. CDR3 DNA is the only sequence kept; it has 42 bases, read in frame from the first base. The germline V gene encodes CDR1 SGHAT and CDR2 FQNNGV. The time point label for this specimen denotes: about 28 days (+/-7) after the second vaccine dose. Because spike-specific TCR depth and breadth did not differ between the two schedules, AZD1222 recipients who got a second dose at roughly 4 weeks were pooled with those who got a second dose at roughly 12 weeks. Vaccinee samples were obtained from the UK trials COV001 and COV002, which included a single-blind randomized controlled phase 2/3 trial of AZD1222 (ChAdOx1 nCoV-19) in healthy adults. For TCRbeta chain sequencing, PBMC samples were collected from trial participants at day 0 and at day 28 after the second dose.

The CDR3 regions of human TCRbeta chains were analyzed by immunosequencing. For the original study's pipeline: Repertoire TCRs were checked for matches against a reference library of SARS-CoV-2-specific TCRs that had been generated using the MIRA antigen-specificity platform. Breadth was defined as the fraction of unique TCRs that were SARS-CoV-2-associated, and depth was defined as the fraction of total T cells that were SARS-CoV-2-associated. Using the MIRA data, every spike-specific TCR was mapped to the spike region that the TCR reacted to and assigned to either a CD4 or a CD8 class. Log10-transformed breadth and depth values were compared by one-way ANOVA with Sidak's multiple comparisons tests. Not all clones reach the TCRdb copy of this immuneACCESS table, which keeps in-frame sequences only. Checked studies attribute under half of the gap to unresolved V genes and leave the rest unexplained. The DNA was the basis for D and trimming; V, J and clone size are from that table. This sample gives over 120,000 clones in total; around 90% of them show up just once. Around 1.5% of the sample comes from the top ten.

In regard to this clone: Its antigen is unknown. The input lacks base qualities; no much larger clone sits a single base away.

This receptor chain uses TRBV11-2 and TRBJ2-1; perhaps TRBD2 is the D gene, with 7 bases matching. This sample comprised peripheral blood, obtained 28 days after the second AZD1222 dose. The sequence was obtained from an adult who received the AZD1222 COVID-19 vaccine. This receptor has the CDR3 CASSLDKGGREQFF. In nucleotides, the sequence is TGTGCCAGCAGCTTAGATAAGGGGGGGCGGGAGCAGTTCTTC.